This TCR beta chain was recovered during a study of T cells in Graves' hyperthyroidism and ophthalmopathy (dated by TCRdb to between 2017 and 2020). About the full investigation: Peripheral blood was sampled at the time of initial diagnosis, prior to any treatment. TCR V-J signatures able to tell the groups apart were searched for in a discovery cohort of more than 90 patients, of whom roughly 42 had Graves' ophthalmopathy and roughly 59 had stable Graves' hyperthyroidism. Prospective prediction of ophthalmopathy was tested in an independent validation cohort of approximately 19 hyperthyroidism patients and 17 patients who later progressed to ophthalmopathy. The 75 to 100 discovery patients were randomly split 7:3 into training and test sets. Thyroid tissue and blood T-cell repertoires from about 6 Graves' hyperthyroidism patients were also compared in the study. After sampling, hyperthyroidism patients received methimazole starting at 30 mg daily, and ophthalmopathy patients received high-dose intravenous methylprednisolone. The paper describes TCR Vbeta CDR3 sequencing of about 140 peripheral blood samples, made up of 43 ophthalmopathy patients, roughly 72 hyperthyroidism patients and roughly 17 progressor patients.

Concerning this clonotype: What this receptor recognizes is not known. Because the CDR3 is missing its conserved closing phenylalanine or tryptophan, this is likely a read error.

The TCR beta CDR3 regions were amplified from RNA transcripts. A first-round RT-PCR of the TCR CDR3 used the HTBI primer set with the Qiagen OneStep RT-PCR kit. A second multiplex PCR round built the libraries, followed by size selection and purification. Paired-end sequencing of the libraries was performed with 100 bp reads on an Illumina HiSeq2000. Per the original workflow: SOAPnuke was used to process the raw data, throwing out any read that contained adapters or uncalled bases, had a mean Phred below 15, or lacked an exact constant-primer or identifier match. COPE v1.2.5 was used to merge high-quality paired reads, and clonotypes were defined as unique nucleotide sequences. MiTCR v1.1 was used to align the clonotypes against IMGT TRBV, TRBD and TRBJ reference segments. The analysis was restricted to V-J combinations with a frequency above 0.0001, which together covered 99.2% of the repertoires. A TCS score was defined as the ratio of F50 (clonal expansion) to E x V (chaos), with BLOSUM62-based TCRdist applied between CDR3 peptides within each V-J. Welch's t-statistics and random forest reduced several hundred V-J features to 10 to 15, which were used in a naive Bayes classifier (R e1071). The Morisita-Horn index was used to measure how similar the thyroid and blood repertoires were. In-frame beta chains were kept once TCRdb had trimmed the public reads at Q25 with fastp and called clones with MiXCR. A single entry per CDR3 protein holds the most common genes and DNA from its merged rows. The V and J calls reflect TCRdb's pipeline rather than the authors' work. Across this sample there are roughly 700,000 distinct CDR3 sequences, with over 35% seen only once. The leading ten clones occupy roughly 30% of the sample.

CDR1 and CDR2 are read off the germline V gene as SGHAT and FQNNGV. Relative to germline, V is 11 bases shorter and J is 4 bases shorter, with 15 bases between their ends. The CDR3 is 13 amino acids in total, end residues counted. The DNA shown is the 39-base CDR3, in frame from base 1. What the authors observed across the whole study: In validation, the model predicted progression to ophthalmopathy a median of around 6.5 months before onset, with roughly 70% sensitivity and roughly 72% specificity. Ophthalmopathy was separated from stable hyperthyroidism by a 13 V-J signature model, with 87.88% sensitivity and 81% to 83% specificity obtained in cross-validation and 80%/75% obtained in testing. Most expanded thyroid clonotypes (frequency above 0.001) were also detected in blood, a finding suggesting that blood repertoires may reflect thyroid immune responses. No statistical method was used to fix the sample size in advance, and group allocation was not hidden from the investigators.

Stable Graves' hyperthyroidism was defined as no progression to ophthalmopathy during 18 months of follow-up. The hyperthyroidism patients were between 18 and 65 years old and newly diagnosed, with a disease duration of less than 2 months. The study excluded patients with uncontrolled infections, other autoimmune diseases, pregnancy or lactation. Diagnoses were established on the basis of clinical symptoms, serum thyroxine and TRAb, thyroid ultrasound, and orbital computed tomography. Ficoll-Paque density gradient centrifugation was used to isolate PBMCs from about 9 ml of fresh peripheral blood. Total RNA was extracted using Trizol reagent, and RNA quality was assessed on an Agilent 2100 Bioanalyzer.

The sample was blood. This TCR came from a woman aged 35 to 49 with Graves' hyperthyroidism. Rearrangement joined TRBV11-2 to TRBJ1-5; TRBD1 is a possible D gene, resting on 5 matching bases. The CDR3 region: CAWTSGGNQPQHL. The sequenced DNA: TGTGCCTGGACCTCGGGGGGGAATCAGCCCCAGCATTTA.